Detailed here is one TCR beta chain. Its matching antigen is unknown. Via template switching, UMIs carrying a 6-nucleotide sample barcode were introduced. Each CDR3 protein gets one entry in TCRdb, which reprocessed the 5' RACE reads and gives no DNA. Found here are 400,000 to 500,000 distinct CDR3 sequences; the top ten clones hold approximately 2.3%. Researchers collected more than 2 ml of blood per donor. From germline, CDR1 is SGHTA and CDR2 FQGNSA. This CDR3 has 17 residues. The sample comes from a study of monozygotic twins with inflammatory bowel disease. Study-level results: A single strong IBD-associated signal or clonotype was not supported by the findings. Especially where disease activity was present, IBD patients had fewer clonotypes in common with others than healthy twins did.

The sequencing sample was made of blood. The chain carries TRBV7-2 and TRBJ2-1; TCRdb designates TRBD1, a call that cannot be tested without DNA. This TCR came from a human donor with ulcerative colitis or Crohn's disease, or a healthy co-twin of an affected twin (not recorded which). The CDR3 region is CASSRRGAGAVYNEQFF.